Reported below is one TCR beta chain. Its target is not known. This specimen belongs to a study of T cell responses to AZD1222 COVID-19 vaccine. Overall study findings and caveats: CD4 TCRs linked to vaccination spanned spike, dominating at 160-218 and 743-854. Donors, mostly white British, included more females; clonal diversity was possibly underestimated. Two AZD1222 doses significantly raised spike-specific TCR breadth and depth over controls.

Some clones are missing from TCRdb's copy, which holds only in-frame ones; the method was immunoSEQ multiplex PCR. The table records some 80,000 clones, roughly 88% of them present only once. This receptor was identified in an adult in good health. The sequencing used peripheral blood, collected on day 0 of AZD1222 vaccination.

The CDR3 DNA reads TGTGCCAGCTCACGGAAGAACTATAATTCACCCCTCCACTTT. Residues: CASSRKNYNSPLHF. The chain carries TRBV18 and TRBJ1-6, with no clear D. CDR3 length: 14 amino acids. Germline V gene data show CDR1 as KGHSH and CDR2 as LQKENI. Trimming took off 4 bases at V and 3 bases at J, with 7 bases between the two ends.